This TCR beta chain was profiled in a study of shared clonotypes between healthy human individuals. Measured with immunoSEQ multiplex PCR; TCRdb has only the in-frame clones, and not every one. In the table there are around 700,000 clones, 72% of which are singletons. Per germline, CDR1 LNHDA and CDR2 SQIVND (reference sequence). Trimming left V 3 bases short and J 7 bases short, with 18 bases between. The length of the CDR3 is 15 residues. In regard to this clone: Its antigen remains unidentified.

Findings and caveats of the study: The naive CD4 repertoires of several donors were compared, and around 5% of clonotypes were shared.

This TCR was sampled from a woman younger than 45 in good health. Sequenced material: memory CD4+ T cells sorted from blood. Subset: CD45RA-negative fraction. V is TRBV19 and J is TRBJ1-2; weak D call: TRBD1 (6 bases). The CDR3 is CASSIGRGAQVGYTF. For the CDR3, the DNA is TGTGCCAGTAGTATCGGACGGGGGGCGCAGGTTGGCTACACCTTC.